This T cell receptor (beta chain) was documented in a study of Ad26.COV2.S vaccination and SARS-CoV-2 variants. Study summary: Each vaccinee took Ad26.COV2.S intramuscularly, once or twice 56 days apart.

This clone showed up just a few times. Noted treatment: approximately 18 received Ad26.COV2.S at low or high dose, single or two shots; about 5 received placebo; per-sample allocation not given. Collection of samples fell on day 63 after the first vaccine or placebo injection. The vaccine antigen was prefusion-stabilized Wuhan SARS-CoV-2 spike. Only in-frame clones appear in the TCRdb table, and some are missing; sequencing was by immunoSEQ multiplex PCR. The sample consists of approximately 350,000 clones, 83% of them appearing once. The sequencing here drew on peripheral blood, taken in a trial of Ad26.COV2.S vaccine versus placebo. This receptor was obtained from a person aged 18 to 65 who received the Ad26.COV2.S COVID-19 vaccine or a placebo.

In nucleotides, the CDR3 is TGTGCCAGCAGCCCCTGGGAAGGACACCTCGTCCCAGATACGCAGTATTTT. Its translation: CASSPWEGHLVPDTQYF. The V call is TRBV3-1 (or the pseudogene TRBV3-2), the J call TRBJ2-3, with TRBD1 as a possible D gene (5 bases). The V end was cut by 4 bases, the J end by 4 bases, with 21 bases between. Germline V lookup: CDR1 LGHDT, CDR2 YNNKEL (reference sequence). The CDR3 runs to 17 residues.